This T cell receptor (beta chain) was captured by sequencing in a study of T cells in Graves' hyperthyroidism and ophthalmopathy. Study-level findings and limits: Blood also carried most thyroid clonotypes expanded above 0.001.

On this clonotype itself: Its antigen remains unidentified.

The CDR3 is 14 amino acids. Germline assignment: CDR1 DFQATT and CDR2 SNEGSKA (reference sequence). The germline V and J ends were trimmed by 2 bases and 0 bases, with 10 bases remaining between them. Researchers amplified the TCR beta CDR3 regions from RNA transcripts. The TCR CDR3 was amplified in a first-round RT-PCR using the HTBI primer set. Via MiXCR, TCRdb re-called the multiplex PCR reads, giving one row per CDR3 protein. The sample comprises under 400,000 distinct CDR3 sequences, around 17% of which are singletons, and 33% rests with the top ten. Together with thyroid ultrasound, orbital computed tomography, serum thyroxine and TRAb, clinical symptoms were used for diagnoses.

The sequencing input was blood. The chain combines TRBV20-1 with TRBJ2-5; maybe TRBD2 (6 bases). The TCR originated in a man aged 30 to 45 with Graves' hyperthyroidism. CDR3: CSARSGSYQETQYF. CDR3 nucleotides: TGCAGTGCTAGAAGCGGGTCCTACCAAGAGACCCAGTACTTC.